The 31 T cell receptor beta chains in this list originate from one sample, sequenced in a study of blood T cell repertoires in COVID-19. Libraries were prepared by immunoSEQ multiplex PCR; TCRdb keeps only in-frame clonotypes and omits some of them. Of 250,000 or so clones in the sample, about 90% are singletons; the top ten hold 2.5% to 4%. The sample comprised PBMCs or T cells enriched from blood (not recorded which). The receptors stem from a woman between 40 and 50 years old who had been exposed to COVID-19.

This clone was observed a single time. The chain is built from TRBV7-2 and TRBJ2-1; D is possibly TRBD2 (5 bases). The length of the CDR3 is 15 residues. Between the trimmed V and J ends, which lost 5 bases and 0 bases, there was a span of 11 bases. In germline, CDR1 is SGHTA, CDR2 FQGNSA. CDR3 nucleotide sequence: TGTGCCAGCAGCCGGGGAGAAAGCTCCTACAATGAGCAGTTCTTC. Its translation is CASSRGESSYNEQFF.

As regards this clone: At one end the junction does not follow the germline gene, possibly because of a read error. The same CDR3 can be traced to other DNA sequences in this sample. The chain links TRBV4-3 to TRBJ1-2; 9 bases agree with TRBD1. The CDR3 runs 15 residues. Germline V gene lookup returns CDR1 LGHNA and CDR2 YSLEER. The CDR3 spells CASSQEGTGRYGYTF. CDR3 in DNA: TGCGCCAGTAGCCAAGAGGGGACAGGGAGATATGGCTACACCTTC.

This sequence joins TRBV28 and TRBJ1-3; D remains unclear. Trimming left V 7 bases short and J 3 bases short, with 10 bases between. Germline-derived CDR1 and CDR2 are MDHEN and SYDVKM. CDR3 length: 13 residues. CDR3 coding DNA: TGTGCCAGCATGAGAGGGTTTGGAAACACCATATATTTT. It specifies CASMRGFGNTIYF.

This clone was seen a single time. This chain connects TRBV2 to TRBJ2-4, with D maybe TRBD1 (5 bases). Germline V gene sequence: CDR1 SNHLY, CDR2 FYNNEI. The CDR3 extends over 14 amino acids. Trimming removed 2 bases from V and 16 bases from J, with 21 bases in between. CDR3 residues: CASSEKSLAGKGYF. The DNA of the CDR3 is TGTGCCAGCAGTGAAAAGTCCTTGGCAGGGAAAGGTTACTTC.

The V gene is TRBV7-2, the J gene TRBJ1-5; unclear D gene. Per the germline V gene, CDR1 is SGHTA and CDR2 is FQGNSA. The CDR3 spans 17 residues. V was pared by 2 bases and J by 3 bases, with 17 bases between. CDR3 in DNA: TGTGCCAGCAGCTTAAGGTGGGCCTACGACCCCAATCAGCCCCAGCATTTT. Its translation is CASSLRWAYDPNQPQHF.

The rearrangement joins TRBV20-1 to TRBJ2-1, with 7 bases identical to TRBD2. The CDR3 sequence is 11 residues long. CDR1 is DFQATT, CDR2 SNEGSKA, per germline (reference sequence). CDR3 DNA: TGCGGGGGGGACCGGAACAATGAGCAGTTCTTC. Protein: CGGDRNNEQFF.

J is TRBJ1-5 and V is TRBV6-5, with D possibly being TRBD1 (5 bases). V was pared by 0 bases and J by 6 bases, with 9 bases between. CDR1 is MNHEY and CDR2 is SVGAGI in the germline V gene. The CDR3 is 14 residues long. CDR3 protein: CASSYSRVGQPQHF. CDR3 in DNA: TGTGCCAGCAGTTACTCCAGGGTGGGTCAGCCCCAGCATTTT.

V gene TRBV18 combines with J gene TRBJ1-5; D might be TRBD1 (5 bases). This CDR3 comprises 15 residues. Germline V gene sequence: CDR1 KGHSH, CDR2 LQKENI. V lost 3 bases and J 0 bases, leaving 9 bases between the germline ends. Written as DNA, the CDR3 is TGTGCCAGCTCACCCGAGACAGTTAGCAATCAGCCCCAGCATTTT. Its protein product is CASSPETVSNQPQHF.

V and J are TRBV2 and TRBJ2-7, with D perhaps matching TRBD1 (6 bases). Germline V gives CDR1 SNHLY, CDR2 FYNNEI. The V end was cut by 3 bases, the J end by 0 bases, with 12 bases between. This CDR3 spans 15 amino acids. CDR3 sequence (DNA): TGTGCCAGCAGTGATTCGAGGGGGAGCTCCTACGAGCAGTACTTC. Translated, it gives CASSDSRGSSYEQYF.

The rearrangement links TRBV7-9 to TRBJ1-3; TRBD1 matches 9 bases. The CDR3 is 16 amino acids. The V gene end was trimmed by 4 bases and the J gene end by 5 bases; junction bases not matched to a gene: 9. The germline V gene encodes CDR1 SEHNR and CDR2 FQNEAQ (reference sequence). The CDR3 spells CASSSRTGAQRNTIYF. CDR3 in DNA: TGTGCCAGCAGCTCTCGGACAGGGGCGCAAAGAAACACCATATATTTT.

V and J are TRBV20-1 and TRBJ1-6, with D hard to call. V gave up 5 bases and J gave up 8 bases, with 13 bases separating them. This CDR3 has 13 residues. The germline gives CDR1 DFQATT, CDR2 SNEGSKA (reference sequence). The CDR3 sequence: CSAGVDGDSPLHF. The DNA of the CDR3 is TGCAGTGCTGGTGTCGACGGGGATTCACCCCTCCACTTT.

CDR3 in amino acids: CASSPGTGGHSPLHF. The CDR3 DNA reads as TGTGCCAGTAGTCCCGGGACAGGGGGCCACTCACCCCTCCACTTT. The V and J genes are TRBV19 and TRBJ1-6, with 12 bases fitting TRBD1. Germline V lookup: CDR1 LNHDA, CDR2 SQIVND (reference sequence). After removal of 5 bases from V and 10 bases from J, the junction contained 6 bases not matched to a gene. The CDR3 consists of 15 residues.

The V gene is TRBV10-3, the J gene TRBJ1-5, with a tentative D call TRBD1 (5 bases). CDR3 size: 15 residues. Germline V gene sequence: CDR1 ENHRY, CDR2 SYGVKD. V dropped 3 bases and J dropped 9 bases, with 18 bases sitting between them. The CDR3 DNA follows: TGTGCCATCAGTGATCCCTCCGGGACTGGGGGGCCCCAGCATTTT. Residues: CAISDPSGTGGPQHF.

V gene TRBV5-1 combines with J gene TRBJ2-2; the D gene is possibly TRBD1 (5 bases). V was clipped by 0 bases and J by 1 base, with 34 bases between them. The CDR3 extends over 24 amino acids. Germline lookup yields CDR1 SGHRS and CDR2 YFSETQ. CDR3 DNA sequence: TGCGCCAGCAGCTTGGCCACGTACTTCACAGGCGCGAACTCCCGGGCCGGGAACACCGGGGAGCTGTTTTTT. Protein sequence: CASSLATYFTGANSRAGNTGELFF.

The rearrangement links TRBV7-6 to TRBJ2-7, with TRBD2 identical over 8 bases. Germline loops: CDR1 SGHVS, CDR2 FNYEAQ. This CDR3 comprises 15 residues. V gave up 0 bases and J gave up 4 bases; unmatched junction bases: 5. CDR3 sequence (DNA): TGTGCCAGCAGCTTAGCGGCGGGGGGAGGTTACGAGCAGTACTTC. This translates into CASSLAAGGGYEQYF.

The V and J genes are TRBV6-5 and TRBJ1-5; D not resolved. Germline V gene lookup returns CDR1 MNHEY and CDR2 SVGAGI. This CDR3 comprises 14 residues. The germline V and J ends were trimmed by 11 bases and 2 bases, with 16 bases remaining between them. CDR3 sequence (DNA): TGTGCCTCCAGAGCGGGTTCGGGCAATCAGCCCCAGCATTTT. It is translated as CASRAGSGNQPQHF.

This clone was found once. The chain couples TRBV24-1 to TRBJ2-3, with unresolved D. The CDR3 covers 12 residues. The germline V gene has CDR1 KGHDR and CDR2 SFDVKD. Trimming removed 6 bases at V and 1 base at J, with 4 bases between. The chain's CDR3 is CATSTGTDTQYF. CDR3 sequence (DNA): TGTGCCACCAGTACAGGCACAGATACGCAGTATTTT.

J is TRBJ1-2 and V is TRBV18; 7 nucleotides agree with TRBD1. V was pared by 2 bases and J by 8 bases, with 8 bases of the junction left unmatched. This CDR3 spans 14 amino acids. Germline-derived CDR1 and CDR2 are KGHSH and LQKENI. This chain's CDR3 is CASSPSQGGEGYTF. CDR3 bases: TGTGCCAGCTCACCAAGTCAGGGGGGAGAAGGCTACACCTTC.

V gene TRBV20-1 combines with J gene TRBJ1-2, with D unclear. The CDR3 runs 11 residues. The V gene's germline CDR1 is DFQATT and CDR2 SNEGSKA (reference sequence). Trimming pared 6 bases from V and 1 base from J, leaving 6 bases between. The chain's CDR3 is CSATFNYGYTF. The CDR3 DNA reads TGCAGTGCGACTTTTAACTATGGCTACACCTTC.

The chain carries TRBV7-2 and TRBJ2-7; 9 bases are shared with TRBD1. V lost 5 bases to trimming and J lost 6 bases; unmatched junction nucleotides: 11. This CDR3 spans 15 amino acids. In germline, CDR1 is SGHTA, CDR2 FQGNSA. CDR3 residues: CASSQQTGGSAEQYF. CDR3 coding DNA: TGTGCCAGCAGCCAACAGACAGGGGGGTCTGCCGAGCAGTACTTC.

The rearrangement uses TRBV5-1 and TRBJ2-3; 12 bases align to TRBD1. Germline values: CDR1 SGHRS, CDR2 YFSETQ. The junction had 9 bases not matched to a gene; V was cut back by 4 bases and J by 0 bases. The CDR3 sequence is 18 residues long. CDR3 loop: CASSVGQGAGASTDTQYF. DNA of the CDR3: TGCGCCAGCAGCGTGGGACAGGGGGCGGGCGCTAGCACAGATACGCAGTATTTT. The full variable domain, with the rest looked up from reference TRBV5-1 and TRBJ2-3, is KAGVTQTPRYLIKTRGQQVTLSCSPISGHRSVSWYQQTPGQGLQFLFEYFSETQRNKGNFPGRFSGRQFSNSRSEMNVSTLELGDSALYLCASSVGQGAGASTDTQYFGPGTRLTVL.

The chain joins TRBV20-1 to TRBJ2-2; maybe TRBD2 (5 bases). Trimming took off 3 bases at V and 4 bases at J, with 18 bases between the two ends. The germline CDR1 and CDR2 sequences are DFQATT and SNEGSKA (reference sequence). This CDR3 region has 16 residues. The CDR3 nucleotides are TGCAGTGCTAGTAAAGTCAGCGGACGAAGCACCGGGGAGCTGTTTTTT. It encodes CSASKVSGRSTGELFF.

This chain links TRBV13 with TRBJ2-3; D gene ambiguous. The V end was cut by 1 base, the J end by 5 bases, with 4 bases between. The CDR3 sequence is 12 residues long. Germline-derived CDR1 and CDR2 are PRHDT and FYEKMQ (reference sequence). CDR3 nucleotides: TGTGCCAGCAGCTTAGAGCGAGATACGCAGTATTTT. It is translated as CASSLERDTQYF.

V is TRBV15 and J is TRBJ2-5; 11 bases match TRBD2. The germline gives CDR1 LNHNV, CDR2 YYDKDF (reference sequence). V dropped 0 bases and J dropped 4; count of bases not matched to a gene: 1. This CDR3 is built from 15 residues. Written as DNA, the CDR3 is TGTGCCACCAGCAGAGAACTAGCGGGAGTAGAGACCCAGTACTTC. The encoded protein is CATSRELAGVETQYF.

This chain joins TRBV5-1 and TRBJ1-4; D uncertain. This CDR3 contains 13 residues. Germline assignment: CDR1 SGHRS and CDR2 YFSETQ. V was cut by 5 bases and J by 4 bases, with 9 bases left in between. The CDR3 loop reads CASRTSGNEKLFF. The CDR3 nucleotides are TGCGCCAGCAGGACGTCGGGTAATGAAAAACTGTTTTTT.

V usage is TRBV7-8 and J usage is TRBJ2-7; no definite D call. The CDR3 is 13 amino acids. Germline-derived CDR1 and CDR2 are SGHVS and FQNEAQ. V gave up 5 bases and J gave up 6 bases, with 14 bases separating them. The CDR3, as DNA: TGTGCCAGCAGCCCTCTAGGTGCTACCGAGCAGTACGTC. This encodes CASSPLGATEQYV.

The CDR3 reads CASSLFRGGSYEQYV. The CDR3 region has the DNA TGTGCCAGCAGCTTATTTAGGGGAGGGTCCTACGAGCAGTACGTC. J is TRBJ2-7 and V is TRBV5-1, with 7 bases lining up with TRBD2. The CDR3 loop spans 15 amino acids. Germline loops: CDR1 SGHRS, CDR2 YFSETQ.

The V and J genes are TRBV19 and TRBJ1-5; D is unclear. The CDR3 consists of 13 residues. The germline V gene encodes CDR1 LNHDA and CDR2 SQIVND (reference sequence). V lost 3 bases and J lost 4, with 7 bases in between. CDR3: CASSIWANQPQHF. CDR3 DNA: TGTGCCAGTAGTATTTGGGCGAATCAGCCCCAGCATTTT.

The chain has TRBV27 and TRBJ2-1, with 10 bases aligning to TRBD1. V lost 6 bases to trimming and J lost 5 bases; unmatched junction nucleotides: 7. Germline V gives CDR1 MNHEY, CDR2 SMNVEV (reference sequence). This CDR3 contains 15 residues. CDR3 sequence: CASRRSGQGNNEQFF. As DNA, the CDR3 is TGTGCCAGCAGGAGATCGGGACAGGGGAACAATGAGCAGTTCTTC.

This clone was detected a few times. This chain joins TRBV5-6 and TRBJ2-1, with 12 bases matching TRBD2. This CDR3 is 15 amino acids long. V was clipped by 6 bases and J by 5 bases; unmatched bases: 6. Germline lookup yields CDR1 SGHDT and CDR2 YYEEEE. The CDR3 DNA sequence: TGTGCCAGCAAGACTAGCGGGGGATACAACAATGAGCAGTTCTTC. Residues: CASKTSGGYNNEQFF.

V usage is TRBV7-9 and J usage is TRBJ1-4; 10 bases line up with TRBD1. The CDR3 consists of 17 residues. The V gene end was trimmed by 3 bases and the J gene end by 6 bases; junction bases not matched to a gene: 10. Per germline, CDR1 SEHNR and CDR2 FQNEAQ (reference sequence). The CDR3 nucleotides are TGTGCCAGCAGCTTTGCACGACAGGGGGCGTTGTATGAAAAACTGTTTTTT. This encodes CASSFARQGALYEKLFF.